These 10 T cell receptor beta chains were all obtained from the same sample, sequenced in a study of blood T cells in healthy people across ages. A sample-barcoded 5' primer and a J-beta primer mix were used in a second PCR of about 7 to 12 cycles. One entry per CDR3 protein, called by TCRdb with MiXCR from the 5' RACE reads. Among roughly 1.7 million distinct CDR3 sequences listed, roughly a third were seen once. Sequenced input: blood. The origin of the receptors is a young woman in good health.

V and J are TRBV12-3 or TRBV12-4 and TRBJ1-4, with D tentatively TRBD1 (5 bases). This CDR3 has 15 residues. Trimming took 1 base from V and 5 from J, leaving 11 bases between them. The chain's CDR3 is CASSLVGAANEKLFF. The CDR3 DNA sequence: TGTGCCAGCAGTTTAGTAGGGGCGGCAAATGAAAAACTGTTTTTT.

This chain uses TRBV7-2 with TRBJ2-1; D is tentatively TRBD1 or TRBD2 (5 bases each). With 5 bases removed from V and 9 bases from J, the gap between germline ends came to 26 bases. Germline V gene sequence: CDR1 SGHTA, CDR2 FQGNSA. The CDR3 extends over 17 amino acids. The CDR3 sequence is CASSPYKAAWMGVEQFF. DNA of the CDR3: TGTGCCAGCAGCCCTTATAAAGCGGCTTGGATGGGGGTTGAGCAGTTCTTC.

The rearrangement links TRBV27 to TRBJ2-7; D could derive from TRBD1 or TRBD2 (5 bases each). The CDR3 spans 13 residues. Trimming stripped 6 bases from V and 6 bases from J, with 15 bases between. Germline V gives CDR1 MNHEY, CDR2 SMNVEV (reference sequence). CDR3 residues: CASSRDQPFEQYF. The CDR3 DNA is TGTGCCAGCAGCCGGGACCAACCTTTCGAGCAGTACTTC.

This clonotype appeared many times. The chain combines TRBV7-2 with TRBJ1-1, with no clear D. The V and J ends lost 1 base and 7 bases respectively, with 7 bases between them. There are 12 residues in the CDR3. The germline V gene has CDR1 SGHTA and CDR2 FQGNSA. The CDR3 protein is CASSLGGLEAFF. CDR3 nucleotides: TGTGCCAGCAGCTTAGGTGGCCTTGAAGCTTTCTTT. The variable domain in full, with the rest retrieved from reference TRBV7-2 and TRBJ1-1, is GAGVSQSPSNKVTEKGKDVELRCDPISGHTALYWYRQSLGQGLEFLIYFQGNSAPDKSGLPSDRFSAERTGGSVSTLTIQRTQQEDSAVYLCASSLGGLEAFFGQGTRLTVV.

At least ten counts were recorded for this clonotype. The V call is TRBV4-2, the J call TRBJ2-7; 8 nucleotides line up with TRBD2. Germline lookup yields CDR1 LGHNA and CDR2 YNFKEQ. There are 17 residues in the CDR3. Unmatched junction bases numbered 13, after V lost 4 bases and J lost 2 bases. The CDR3 is CASSPRGLAGIAYEQYF. CDR3 in DNA: TGTGCCAGCAGCCCTCGTGGGCTAGCGGGCATAGCCTACGAGCAGTACTTC.

This clonotype has just one count. This sequence joins TRBV5-1 and TRBJ1-6; tentative D call: TRBD1 (5 bases). V was clipped by 3 bases and J by 7 bases, with 17 bases between them. The CDR3 totals 16 residues. The V gene's germline CDR1 is SGHRS and CDR2 YFSETQ. CDR3 amino acids: CASSSSGTGGNSPLHF. The CDR3 DNA reads TGCGCCAGCAGCTCGAGTGGGACCGGCGGGAATTCACCCCTCCACTTT.

In the case of this clonotype: Just one base apart from a much larger clone, this may be a read error. This rearrangement joins TRBV20-1 to TRBJ2-7, with D possibly TRBD1 on 5 matching bases. The length of the CDR3 is 12 residues. Germline V gene data show CDR1 as DFQATT and CDR2 as SNEGSKA (reference sequence). CDR3 amino acids: CSASRQYMEQHF. The CDR3 DNA reads as TGCAGTGCCTCGAGACAGTATATGGAGCAGCACTTC.

The table lists this clonotype with a few counts. J is TRBJ1-1 and V is TRBV15, with 7 bases aligning to TRBD1. CDR1 and CDR2 from the germline V gene are LNHNV and YYDKDF (reference sequence). V lost 2 bases, J lost 3 bases, and 6 bases stayed unmatched. CDR3 length: 15 residues. For the CDR3, the DNA is TGTGCCACCAGCAGACCCGACAGGGCGGACACTGAAGCTTTCTTT. Residues: CATSRPDRADTEAFF.

The V call is TRBV6-1, the J call TRBJ2-5, with D perhaps matching TRBD1 (6 bases). The better agreement between TRBJ2-7 and the DNA end casts doubt on the J call. CDR3 length: 16 residues. CDR1 MNHNS and CDR2 SASEGT come from the germline V gene. The CDR3, as DNA: TGTGCCAGCAGTGACCCCGGACAGACATTCTCCTACGAGCAGTACTTC. Protein: CASSDPGQTFSYEQYF.

The chain combines TRBV20-1 with TRBJ2-7, with a tentative D call TRBD2 (6 bases). Trimming shortened V by 0 bases and J by 3 bases, and 15 bases separated the two germline ends. CDR1 DFQATT and CDR2 SNEGSKA come from the germline V gene (reference sequence). CDR3 length equals 15 residues. CDR3 DNA sequence: TGCAGTGCTAGAGATTCAGCGGACTACTTCTACGAGCAGTACTTC. Translated: CSARDSADYFYEQYF.